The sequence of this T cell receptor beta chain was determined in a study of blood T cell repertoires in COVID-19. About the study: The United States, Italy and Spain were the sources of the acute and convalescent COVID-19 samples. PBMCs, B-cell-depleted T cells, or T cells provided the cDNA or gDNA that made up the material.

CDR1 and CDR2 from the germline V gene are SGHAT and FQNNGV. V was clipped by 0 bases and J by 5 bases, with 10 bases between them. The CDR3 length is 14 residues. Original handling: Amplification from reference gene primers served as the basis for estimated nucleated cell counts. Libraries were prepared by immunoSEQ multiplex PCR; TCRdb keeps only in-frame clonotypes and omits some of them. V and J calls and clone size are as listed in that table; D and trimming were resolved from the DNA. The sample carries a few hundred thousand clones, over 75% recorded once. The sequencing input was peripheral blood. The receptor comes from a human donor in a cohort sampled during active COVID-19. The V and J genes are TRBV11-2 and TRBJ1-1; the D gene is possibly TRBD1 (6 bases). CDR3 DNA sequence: TGTGCCAGCAGCTTAGATGGAAGGGGGACTGAAGCTTTCTTT. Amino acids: CASSLDGRGTEAFF.